This TCR beta chain was recovered during a study of blood T cell repertoires in COVID-19. At the level of the study: Samples came from the United States, Italy and Spain, spanning acute and convalescent COVID-19. PBMCs, B-cell-depleted T cells, or T cells provided the cDNA or gDNA that made up the material.

Germline CDR1 and CDR2: ENHRY and SYGVKD. V shed 6 bases and J 7 bases; nucleotides not matched to a gene: 0. The CDR3 has 13 residues. Original processing notes: The assay estimated nucleated cells by amplifying reference gene primers. Assay: immunoSEQ multiplex PCR; the TCRdb copy retains only in-frame clones and omits some. D and trimming come from the DNA, and the V and J calls and clone size come from that table. This sample has about 250,000 clones, with 86% found just once. Enrollment of patients from Seattle took place during active infection, with longitudinal follow-up. The sequenced sample consisted of peripheral blood. The chain is built from TRBV10-3 and TRBJ1-6; 10 bases agree with TRBD1. The sequence was collected from a woman older than 75 with COVID-19, enrolled during active disease. The CDR3 DNA sequence: TGTGCCATCAGGGACAGGGGGAATTCACCCCTCCACTTT. The encoded protein is CAIRDRGNSPLHF.